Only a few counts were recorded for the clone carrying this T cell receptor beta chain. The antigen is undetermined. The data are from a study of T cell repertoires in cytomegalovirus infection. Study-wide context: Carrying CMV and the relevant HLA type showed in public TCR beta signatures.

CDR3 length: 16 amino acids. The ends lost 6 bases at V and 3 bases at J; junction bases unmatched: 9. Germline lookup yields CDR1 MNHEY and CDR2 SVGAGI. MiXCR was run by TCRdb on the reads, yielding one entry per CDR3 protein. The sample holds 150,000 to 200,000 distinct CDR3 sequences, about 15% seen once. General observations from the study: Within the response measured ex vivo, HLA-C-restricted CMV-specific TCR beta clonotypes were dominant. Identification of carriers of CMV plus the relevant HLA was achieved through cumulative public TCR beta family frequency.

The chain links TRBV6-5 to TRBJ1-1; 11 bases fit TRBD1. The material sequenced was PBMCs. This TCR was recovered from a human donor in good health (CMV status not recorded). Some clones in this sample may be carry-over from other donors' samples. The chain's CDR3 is CASRLPGQGDDTEAFF. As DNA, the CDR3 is TGTGCCAGCAGATTGCCGGGACAGGGGGACGACACTGAAGCTTTCTTT.